This T cell receptor (beta chain) was captured by sequencing in a study of T cells after yellow fever vaccination. V was shortened by 5 bases and J by 0 bases, with 11 bases between the two germline ends. The germline CDR1 and CDR2 sequences are KGHDR and SFDVKD. The CDR3 has 15 amino acids. By 5'RACE template switching, TCR cDNA was produced, with a universal primer site and UMIs added in the process. In TCRdb, the 5' RACE reads were re-called with MiXCR into one record per CDR3 protein. The repertoire has 450,000 to 550,000 distinct CDR3 sequences, 21% of them found once; the top ten carry roughly a sixth. Broader study findings: Booster samples showed a return of most primary-vaccination clones (about 97% CD4, approximately 88% CD8). There was a possibility that FACS-sorted repertoires contained abundant clonotypes contaminating from the bulk population.

On this clonotype itself: What it binds is unknown.

The sequence was collected from a man between 18 and 35 years old who received the YFV17D yellow fever vaccine. This chain links TRBV24-1 with TRBJ2-3; D gene ambiguous. The specimen was PBMCs, collected about 20 days after the first yellow fever vaccination. The CDR3 DNA reads as TGTGCCACCAGTGCTTGGGGAACTAGCACAGATACGCAGTATTTT. Its protein is CATSAWGTSTDTQYF.